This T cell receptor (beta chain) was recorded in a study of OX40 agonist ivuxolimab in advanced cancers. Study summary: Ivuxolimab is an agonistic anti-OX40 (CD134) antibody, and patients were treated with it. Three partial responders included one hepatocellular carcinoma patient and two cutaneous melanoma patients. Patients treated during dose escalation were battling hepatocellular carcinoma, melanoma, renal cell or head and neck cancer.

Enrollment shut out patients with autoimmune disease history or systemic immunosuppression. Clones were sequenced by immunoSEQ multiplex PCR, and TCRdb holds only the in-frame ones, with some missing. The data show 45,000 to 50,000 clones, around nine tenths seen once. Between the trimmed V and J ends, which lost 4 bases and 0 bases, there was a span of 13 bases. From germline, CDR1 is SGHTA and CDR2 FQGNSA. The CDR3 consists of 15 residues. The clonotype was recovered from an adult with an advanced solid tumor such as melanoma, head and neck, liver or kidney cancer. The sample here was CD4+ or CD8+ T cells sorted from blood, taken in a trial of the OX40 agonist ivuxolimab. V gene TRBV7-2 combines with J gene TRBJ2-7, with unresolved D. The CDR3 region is CASSSGGALSYEQYF. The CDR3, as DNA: TGTGCCAGCAGCTCTGGCGGCGCCCTCTCCTACGAGCAGTACTTC.